These 13 T cell receptor beta chains were sequenced from one sample in a study of CD8 T cells in Susac syndrome. Random hexamers were used to reverse transcribe roughly 0.5 to 1 ug of RNA. TCRdb independently ran MiXCR on the immunoSEQ multiplex PCR reads; one entry per CDR3 protein. This table holds 95,000 to 150,000 distinct CDR3 sequences, about 94% found once. Sequencing used CD8+ T cells from PBMCs. The receptors derive from a human donor with Susac syndrome.

The V and J genes are TRBV10-3 and TRBJ2-5; 10 bases match TRBD1. The V gene's germline CDR1 is ENHRY and CDR2 SYGVKD. CDR3 size: 16 residues. V was pared by 4 bases and J by 1 base, with 6 bases of the junction left unmatched. The CDR3 nucleotides read TGTGCCATCAGTGGCCCCGGGACAGGGGTCCAAGAGACCCAGTACTTC. The encoded protein is CAISGPGTGVQETQYF.

This chain connects TRBV7-9 to TRBJ1-1; a weak D match, TRBD1 (5 bases). V was trimmed by 5 bases and J by 5 bases, leaving 27 bases between them. Germline V gene lookup returns CDR1 SEHNR and CDR2 FQNEAQ (reference sequence). The CDR3 runs to 18 residues. The CDR3 loop is CASSDRQTELDGRTEAFF. For the CDR3, the DNA is TGTGCCAGCAGCGACCGCCAGACAGAGTTGGACGGGAGGACTGAAGCTTTCTTT.

The V call is TRBV9, the J call TRBJ1-4; TRBD1 is a possible D gene (5 bases). The ends were cut back, 0 bases at V and 4 bases at J, with 10 bases in the middle. From germline, CDR1 is SGDLS and CDR2 YYNGEE. CDR3 size: 15 residues. The CDR3 DNA follows: TGTGCCAGCAGCGTAGAGGCAGGGCTTAATGAAAAACTGTTTTTT. This translates into CASSVEAGLNEKLFF.

This sequence joins TRBV6-6 and TRBJ2-5; weak D call: TRBD1 (6 bases). The V end was cut by 2 bases, the J end by 4 bases, with 11 bases between. The length of the CDR3 is 14 residues. Germline V gives CDR1 MNHNY, CDR2 SVGAGI (reference sequence). CDR3 loop: CASSYMAGAETQYF. CDR3 in DNA: TGTGCCAGCAGTTACATGGCAGGGGCAGAGACCCAGTACTTC.

The rearrangement joins TRBV4-1 to TRBJ2-7; D remains unclear. The V end lost 0 bases, the J end lost 3 bases, and 12 bases lay between the germline ends. Germline CDR1 reads MGHRA; CDR2 reads YSYEKL. The CDR3 is 15 residues long. The CDR3 spells CASSQDVGSRYEQYF. The CDR3 DNA is TGCGCCAGCAGCCAAGATGTGGGCTCCCGCTACGAGCAGTACTTC.

This clonotype was recorded a few times. The V gene is TRBV12-3 or TRBV12-4, the J gene TRBJ1-1; no reliable D call. The CDR3 loop spans 13 amino acids. V was trimmed by 3 bases and J by 4 bases, leaving 9 bases between them. CDR3: CASSLGRSTEAFF. The CDR3 nucleotides read TGTGCCAGCAGTTTGGGGAGGTCCACTGAAGCTTTCTTT.

V is TRBV27 and J is TRBJ1-2; perhaps TRBD1 as D (5 bases). The germline gives CDR1 MNHEY, CDR2 SMNVEV (reference sequence). V was cut by 5 bases and J by 4 bases, with 17 bases left in between. The CDR3 consists of 15 residues. For the CDR3, the DNA is TGTGCCAGCAGTCCCCTCGGGCCCGGGGGCTATGGCTACACCTTC. It translates to CASSPLGPGGYGYTF.

The V and J genes are TRBV29-1 and TRBJ2-1, with a weak D call TRBD1 (6 bases). Per the germline V gene, CDR1 is SQVTM and CDR2 is ANQGSEA. V was pared by 4 bases and J by 12 bases, with 13 bases between. This CDR3 contains 11 residues. CDR3 protein: CSVVISQGQFF. The DNA for the CDR3 is TGCAGCGTTGTAATCTCACAGGGGCAGTTCTTC.

The chain combines TRBV12-3 or TRBV12-4 with TRBJ2-3; maybe TRBD1 (5 bases). The V and J ends lost 6 bases and 1 base respectively, with 17 bases between them. This CDR3 is built from 16 residues. DNA for the CDR3: TGTGCCAGCAGCCGCGGAACAGGCGCCGGCACAGATACGCAGTATTTT. It specifies CASSRGTGAGTDTQYF.

The chain recombines TRBV19 with TRBJ1-5, with D uncertain. CDR3 size: 15 residues. Trimming stripped 3 bases from V and 1 base from J, with 10 bases between. CDR1 and CDR2 (germline): LNHDA, SQIVND (reference sequence). The chain's CDR3 is CASSIARNSNQPQHF. CDR3 in DNA: TGTGCCAGTAGTATCGCCCGGAACAGCAATCAGCCCCAGCATTTT. The full variable domain, with the rest looked up from reference TRBV19 and TRBJ1-5, is DGGITQSPKYLFRKEGQNVTLSCEQNLNHDAMYWYRQDPGQGLRLIYYSQIVNDFQKGDIAEGYSVSREKKESFPLTVTSAQKNPTAFYLCASSIARNSNQPQHFGDGTRLSIL.

Only one count was recorded for this clonotype. The CDR3 region has the DNA TGTGCCAGCTCACCGTCCACCGGGACAGGGACCTACGAGCAGTACTTC. Its protein product is CASSPSTGTGTYEQYF. The gene calls are TRBV18 and TRBJ2-7, with 9 bases that match TRBD1. Germline V gene lookup returns CDR1 KGHSH and CDR2 LQKENI. The V and J ends lost 3 bases and 2 bases, in that order; junction bases with no gene match: 8. The CDR3 extends over 16 amino acids. Combining the CDR3 with reference TRBV18 and TRBJ2-7 gives the whole variable domain NAGVMQNPRHLVRRRGQEARLRCSPMKGHSHVYWYRQLPEEGLKFMVYLQKENIIDESGMPKERFSAEFPKEGPSILRIQQVVRGDSAAYFCASSPSTGTGTYEQYFGPGTRLTVT.

The rearrangement links TRBV2 to TRBJ1-5, with D unclear. Trimming stripped 3 bases from V and 9 bases from J, with 15 bases between. CDR1 and CDR2 from the germline V gene are SNHLY and FYNNEI. The CDR3 spans 14 residues. DNA for the CDR3: TGTGCCAGCAGTGACGAGGTCTTCTCTACGCCCCAGCATTTT. Encoded protein: CASSDEVFSTPQHF.

The chain combines TRBV2 with TRBJ2-7, with TRBD1 matching over 7 bases. Germline V gives CDR1 SNHLY, CDR2 FYNNEI. Unmatched junction bases numbered 9, after V lost 6 bases and J lost 1 base. This CDR3 comprises 15 residues. The CDR3 nucleotides are TGTGCCAGCAGCTCAACCCCGGGACAGTCCTACGAGCAGTACTTC. Amino acid sequence: CASSSTPGQSYEQYF.